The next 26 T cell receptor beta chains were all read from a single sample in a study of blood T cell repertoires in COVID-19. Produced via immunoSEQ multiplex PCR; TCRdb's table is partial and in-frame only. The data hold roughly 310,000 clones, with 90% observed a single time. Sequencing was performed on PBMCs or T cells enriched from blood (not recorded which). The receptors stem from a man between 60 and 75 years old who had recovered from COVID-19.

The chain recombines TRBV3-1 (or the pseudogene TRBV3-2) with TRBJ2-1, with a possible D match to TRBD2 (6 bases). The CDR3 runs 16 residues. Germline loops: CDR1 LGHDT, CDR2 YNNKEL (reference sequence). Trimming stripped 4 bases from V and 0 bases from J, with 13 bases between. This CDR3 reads CASSPRRESSYNEQFF. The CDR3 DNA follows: TGTGCCAGCAGCCCGAGGAGGGAGAGCTCCTACAATGAGCAGTTCTTC.

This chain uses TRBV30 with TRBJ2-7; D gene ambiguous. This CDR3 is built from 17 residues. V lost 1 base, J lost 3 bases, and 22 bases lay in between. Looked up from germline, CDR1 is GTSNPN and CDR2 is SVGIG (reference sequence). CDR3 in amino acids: CAWSGRRTYPTGYEQYF. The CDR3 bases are TGTGCCTGGAGTGGTAGGCGTACTTATCCTACGGGCTACGAGCAGTACTTC.

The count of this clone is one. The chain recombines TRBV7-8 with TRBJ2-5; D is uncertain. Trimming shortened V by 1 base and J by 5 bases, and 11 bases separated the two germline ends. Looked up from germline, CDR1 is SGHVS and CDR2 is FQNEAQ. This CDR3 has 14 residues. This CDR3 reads CASSLDAGGETQYF. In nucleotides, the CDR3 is TGTGCCAGCAGCTTAGATGCCGGCGGTGAGACCCAGTACTTC.

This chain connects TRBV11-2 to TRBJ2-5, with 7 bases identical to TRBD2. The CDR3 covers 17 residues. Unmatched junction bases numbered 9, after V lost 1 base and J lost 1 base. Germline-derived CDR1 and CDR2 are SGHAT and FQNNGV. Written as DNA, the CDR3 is TGTGCCAGCAGCTTAGTAGCGGGCCAGCCCCCCCAAGAGACCCAGTACTTC. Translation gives CASSLVAGQPPQETQYF. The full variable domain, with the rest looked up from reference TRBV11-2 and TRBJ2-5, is EAGVAQSPRYKIIEKRQSVAFWCNPISGHATLYWYQQILGQGPKLLIQFQNNGVVDDSQLPKDRFSAERLKGVDSTLKIQPAKLEDSAVYLCASSLVAGQPPQETQYFGPGTRLLVL.

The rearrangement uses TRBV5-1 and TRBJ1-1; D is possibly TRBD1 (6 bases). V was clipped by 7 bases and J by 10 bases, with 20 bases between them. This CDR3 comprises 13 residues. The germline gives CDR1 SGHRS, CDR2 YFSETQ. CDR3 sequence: CASCDRPGLVAFF. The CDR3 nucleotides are TGCGCCAGCTGCGACAGGCCCGGACTGGTAGCTTTCTTT.

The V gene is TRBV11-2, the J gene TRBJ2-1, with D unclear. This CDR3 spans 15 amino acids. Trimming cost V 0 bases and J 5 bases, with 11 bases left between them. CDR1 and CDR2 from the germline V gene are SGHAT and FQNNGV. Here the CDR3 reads CASSLDPLKNNEQFF. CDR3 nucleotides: TGTGCCAGCAGCTTAGATCCACTAAAAAACAATGAGCAGTTCTTC.

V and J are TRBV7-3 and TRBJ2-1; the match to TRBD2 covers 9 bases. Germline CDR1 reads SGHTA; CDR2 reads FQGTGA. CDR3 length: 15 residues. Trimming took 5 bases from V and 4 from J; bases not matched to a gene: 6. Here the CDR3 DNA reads TGTGCCAGCAGCGCCAGGACTAGCGCGTACAATGAGCAGTTCTTC. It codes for CASSARTSAYNEQFF.

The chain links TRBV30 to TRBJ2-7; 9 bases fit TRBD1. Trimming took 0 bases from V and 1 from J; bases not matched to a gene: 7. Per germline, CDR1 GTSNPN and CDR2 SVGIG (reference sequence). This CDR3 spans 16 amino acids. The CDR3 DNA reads TGTGCCTGGAGTGTATGGGGACAGGGTGGGTCCTACGAGCAGTACTTC. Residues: CAWSVWGQGGSYEQYF.

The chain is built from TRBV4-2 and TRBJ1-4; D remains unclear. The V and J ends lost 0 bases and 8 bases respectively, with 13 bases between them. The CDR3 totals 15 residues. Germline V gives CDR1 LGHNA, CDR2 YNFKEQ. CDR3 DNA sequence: TGTGCCAGCAGCCAAGATGTGAGGTCGCGCGAAAAACTGTTTTTT. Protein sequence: CASSQDVRSREKLFF.

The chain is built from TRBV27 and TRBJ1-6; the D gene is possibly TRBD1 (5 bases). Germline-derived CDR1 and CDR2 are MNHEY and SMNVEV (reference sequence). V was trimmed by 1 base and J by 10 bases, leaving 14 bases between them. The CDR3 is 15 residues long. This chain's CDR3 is CASSLFGQGGSPLHF. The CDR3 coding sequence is TGTGCCAGCAGTTTATTTGGGCAGGGAGGGTCACCCCTCCACTTT.

The CDR3 region is CAWVGNTEAFF. DNA of the CDR3: TGTGCCTGGGTCGGGAACACTGAAGCTTTCTTT. The J gene is TRBJ1-1, the V gene TRBV30, with D hard to call. Germline values: CDR1 GTSNPN, CDR2 SVGIG (reference sequence). CDR3 size: 11 residues. Deletions cut 5 bases from V and 1 base from J, with 5 bases between.

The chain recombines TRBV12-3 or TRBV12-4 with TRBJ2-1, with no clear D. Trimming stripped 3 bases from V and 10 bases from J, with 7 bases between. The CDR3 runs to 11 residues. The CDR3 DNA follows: TGTGCCAGCAGTTTGTACTTAGAGCAGTTCTTC. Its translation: CASSLYLEQFF.

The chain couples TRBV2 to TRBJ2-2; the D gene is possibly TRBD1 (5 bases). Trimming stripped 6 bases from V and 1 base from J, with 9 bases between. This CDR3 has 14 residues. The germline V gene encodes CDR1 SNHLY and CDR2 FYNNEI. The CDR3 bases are TGTGCCAGCAGGACGGACATGAACACCGGGGAGCTGTTTTTT. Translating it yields CASRTDMNTGELFF.

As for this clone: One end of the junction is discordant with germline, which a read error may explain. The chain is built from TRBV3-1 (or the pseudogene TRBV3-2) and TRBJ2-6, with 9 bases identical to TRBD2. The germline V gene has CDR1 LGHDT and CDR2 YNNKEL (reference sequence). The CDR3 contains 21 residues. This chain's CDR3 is CARSQDYTAGGPMRGANVLTF. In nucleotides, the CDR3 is TGTGCCCGCAGCCAAGATTATACGGCGGGGGGGCCGATGCGTGGGGCCAACGTCCTGACTTTC.

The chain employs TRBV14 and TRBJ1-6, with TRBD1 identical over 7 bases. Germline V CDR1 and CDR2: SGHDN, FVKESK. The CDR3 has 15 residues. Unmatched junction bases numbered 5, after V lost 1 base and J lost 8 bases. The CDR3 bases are TGTGCCAGCAGCCAAGTCCAGGGGGTTGATTCACCCCTCCACTTT. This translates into CASSQVQGVDSPLHF.

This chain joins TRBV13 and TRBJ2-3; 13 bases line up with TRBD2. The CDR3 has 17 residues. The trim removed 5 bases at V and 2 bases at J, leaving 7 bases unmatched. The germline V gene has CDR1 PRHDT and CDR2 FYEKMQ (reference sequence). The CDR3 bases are TGTGCCAGCAGCAGAAGACTAGCGGGAGGCGTCACAGATACGCAGTATTTT. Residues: CASSRRLAGGVTDTQYF.

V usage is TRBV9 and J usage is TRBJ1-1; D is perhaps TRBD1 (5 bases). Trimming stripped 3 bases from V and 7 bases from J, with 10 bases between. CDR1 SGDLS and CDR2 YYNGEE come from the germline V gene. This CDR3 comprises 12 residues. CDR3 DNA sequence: TGTGCCAGCAGCGAGACGGGGGGTGAAGCTTTCTTT. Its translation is CASSETGGEAFF. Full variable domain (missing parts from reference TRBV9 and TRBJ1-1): DSGVTQTPKHLITATGQRVTLRCSPRSGDLSVYWYQQSLDQGLQFLIQYYNGEERAKGNILERFSAQQFPDLHSELNLSSLELGDSALYFCASSETGGEAFFGQGTRLTVV.

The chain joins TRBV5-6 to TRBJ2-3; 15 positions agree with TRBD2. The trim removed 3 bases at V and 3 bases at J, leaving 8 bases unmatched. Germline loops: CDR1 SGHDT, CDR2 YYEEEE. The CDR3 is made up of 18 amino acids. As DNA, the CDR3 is TGTGCCAGCAGCTCCATTGGACTAGCGGGAGGGAGGACAGATACGCAGTATTTT. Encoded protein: CASSSIGLAGGRTDTQYF. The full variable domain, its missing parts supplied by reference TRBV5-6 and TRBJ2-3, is DAGVTQSPTHLIKTRGQQVTLRCSPKSGHDTVSWYQQALGQGPQFIFQYYEEEERQRGNFPDRFSGHQFPNYSSELNVNALLLGDSALYLCASSSIGLAGGRTDTQYFGPGTRLTVL.

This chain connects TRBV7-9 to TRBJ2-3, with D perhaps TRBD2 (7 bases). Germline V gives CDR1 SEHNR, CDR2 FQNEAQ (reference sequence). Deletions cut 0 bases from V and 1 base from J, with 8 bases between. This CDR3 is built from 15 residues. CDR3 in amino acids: CASSLARGRTDTQYF. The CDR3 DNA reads TGTGCCAGCAGCTTAGCGCGGGGGCGCACAGATACGCAGTATTTT.

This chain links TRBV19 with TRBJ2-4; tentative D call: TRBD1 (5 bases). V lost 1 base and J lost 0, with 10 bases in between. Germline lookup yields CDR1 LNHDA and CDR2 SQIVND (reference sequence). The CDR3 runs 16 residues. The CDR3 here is CASSIGPQGAKNIQYF. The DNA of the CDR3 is TGTGCCAGTAGTATAGGACCCCAGGGAGCCAAAAACATTCAGTACTTC.

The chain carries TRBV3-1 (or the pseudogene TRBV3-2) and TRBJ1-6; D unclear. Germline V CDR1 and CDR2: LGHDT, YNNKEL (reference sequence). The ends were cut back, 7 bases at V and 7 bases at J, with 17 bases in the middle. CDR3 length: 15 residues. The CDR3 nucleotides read TGTGCCAGCACCATAAAAAGCGGGTGGAATTCACCCCTCCACTTT. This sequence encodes CASTIKSGWNSPLHF.

The CDR3 coding sequence is TGTGCCAGCTCAGCCAATCGGGGGAACACTGAAGCTTTCTTT. This encodes CASSANRGNTEAFF. V is TRBV18 and J is TRBJ1-1; no clear D. The V gene lost 5 bases and the J gene lost 1 base, with 11 bases spanning the gap. CDR1 is KGHSH, CDR2 LQKENI, per germline. This CDR3 is 14 amino acids long.

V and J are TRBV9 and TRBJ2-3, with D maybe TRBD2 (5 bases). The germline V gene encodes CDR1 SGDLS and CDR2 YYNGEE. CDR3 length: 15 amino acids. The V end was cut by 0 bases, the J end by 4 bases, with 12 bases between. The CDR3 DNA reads TGTGCCAGCAGCGTAGCGGGGAATATTCCAGATACGCAGTATTTT. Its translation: CASSVAGNIPDTQYF.

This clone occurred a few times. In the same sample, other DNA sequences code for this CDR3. The CDR3 here is CASSPPGQGNYGYTF. DNA for the CDR3: TGTGCCAGCTCACCTCCGGGACAGGGTAACTATGGCTACACCTTC. The rearrangement links TRBV18 to TRBJ1-2, with 9 bases lining up with TRBD1. J was trimmed by 1 base and V by 3 bases; bases with no gene match: 3. The CDR3 loop spans 15 amino acids. The germline V gene has CDR1 KGHSH and CDR2 LQKENI.

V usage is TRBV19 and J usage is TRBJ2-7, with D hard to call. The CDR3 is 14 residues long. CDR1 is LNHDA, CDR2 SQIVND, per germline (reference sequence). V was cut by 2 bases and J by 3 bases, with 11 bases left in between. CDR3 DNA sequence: TGTGCCAGTAGTATAACACCTTTTAACTACGAGCAGTACTTC. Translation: CASSITPFNYEQYF.

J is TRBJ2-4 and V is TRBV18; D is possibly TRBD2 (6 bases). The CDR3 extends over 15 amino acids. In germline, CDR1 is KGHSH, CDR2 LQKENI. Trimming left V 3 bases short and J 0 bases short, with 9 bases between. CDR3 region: CASSPAGLAKNIQYF. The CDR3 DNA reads TGTGCCAGCTCACCCGCGGGATTAGCCAAAAACATTCAGTACTTC.